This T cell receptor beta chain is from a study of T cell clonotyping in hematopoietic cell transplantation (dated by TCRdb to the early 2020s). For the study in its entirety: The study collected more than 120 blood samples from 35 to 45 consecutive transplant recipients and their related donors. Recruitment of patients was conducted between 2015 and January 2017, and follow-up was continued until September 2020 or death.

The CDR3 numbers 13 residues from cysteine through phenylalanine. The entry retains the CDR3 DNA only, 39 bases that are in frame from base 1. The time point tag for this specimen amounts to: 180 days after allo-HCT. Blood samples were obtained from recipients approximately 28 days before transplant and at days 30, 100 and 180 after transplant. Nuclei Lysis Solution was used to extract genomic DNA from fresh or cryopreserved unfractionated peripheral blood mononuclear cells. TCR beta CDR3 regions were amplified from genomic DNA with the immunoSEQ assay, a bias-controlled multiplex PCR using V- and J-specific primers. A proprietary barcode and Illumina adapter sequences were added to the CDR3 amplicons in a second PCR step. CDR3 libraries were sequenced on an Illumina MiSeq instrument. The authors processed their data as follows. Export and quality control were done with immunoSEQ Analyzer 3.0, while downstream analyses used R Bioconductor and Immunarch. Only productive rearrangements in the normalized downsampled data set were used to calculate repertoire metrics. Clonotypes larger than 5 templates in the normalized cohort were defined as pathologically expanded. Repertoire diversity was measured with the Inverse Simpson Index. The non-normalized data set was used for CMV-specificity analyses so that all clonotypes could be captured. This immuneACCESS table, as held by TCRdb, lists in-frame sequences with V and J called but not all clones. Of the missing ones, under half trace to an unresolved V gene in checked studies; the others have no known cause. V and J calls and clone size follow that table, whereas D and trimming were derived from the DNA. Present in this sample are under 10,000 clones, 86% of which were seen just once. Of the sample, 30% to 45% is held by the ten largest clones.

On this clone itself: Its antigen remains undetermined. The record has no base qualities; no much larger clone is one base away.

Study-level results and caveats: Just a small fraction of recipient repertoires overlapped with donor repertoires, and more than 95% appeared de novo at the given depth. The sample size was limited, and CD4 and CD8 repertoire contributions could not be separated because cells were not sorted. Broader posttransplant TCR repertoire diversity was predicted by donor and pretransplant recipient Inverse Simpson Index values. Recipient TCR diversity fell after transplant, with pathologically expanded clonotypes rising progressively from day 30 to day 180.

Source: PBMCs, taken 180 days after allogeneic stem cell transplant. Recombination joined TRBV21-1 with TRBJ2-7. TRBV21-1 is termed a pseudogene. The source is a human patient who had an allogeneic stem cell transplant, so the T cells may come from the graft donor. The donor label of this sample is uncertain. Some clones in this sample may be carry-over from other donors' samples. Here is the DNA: TGTGCCAGCACCCCTCAGCAATATTTGGAGCAGTACTTC. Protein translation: CASTPQQYLEQYF.